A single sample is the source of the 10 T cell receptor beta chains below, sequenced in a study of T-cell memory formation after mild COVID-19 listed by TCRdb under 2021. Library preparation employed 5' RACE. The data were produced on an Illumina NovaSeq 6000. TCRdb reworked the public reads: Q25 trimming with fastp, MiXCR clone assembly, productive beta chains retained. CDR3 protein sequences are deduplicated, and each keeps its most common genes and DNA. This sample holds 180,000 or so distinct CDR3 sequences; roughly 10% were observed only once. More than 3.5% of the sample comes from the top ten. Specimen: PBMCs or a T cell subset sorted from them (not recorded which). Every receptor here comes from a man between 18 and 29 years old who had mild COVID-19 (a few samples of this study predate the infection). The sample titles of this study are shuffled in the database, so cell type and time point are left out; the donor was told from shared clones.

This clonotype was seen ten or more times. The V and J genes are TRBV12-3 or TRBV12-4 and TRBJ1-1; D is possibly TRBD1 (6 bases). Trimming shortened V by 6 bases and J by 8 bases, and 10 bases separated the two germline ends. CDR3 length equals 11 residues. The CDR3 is CASRLTGEAFF. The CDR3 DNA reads TGTGCCAGCAGACTTACAGGGGAAGCTTTCTTT.

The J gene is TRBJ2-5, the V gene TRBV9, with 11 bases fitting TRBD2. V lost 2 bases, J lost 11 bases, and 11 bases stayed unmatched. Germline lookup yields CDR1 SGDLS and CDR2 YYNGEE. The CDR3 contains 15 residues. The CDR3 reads CASSVNPGTSGPQYF. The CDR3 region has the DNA TGTGCCAGCAGCGTGAACCCCGGGACTAGCGGCCCTCAGTACTTC.

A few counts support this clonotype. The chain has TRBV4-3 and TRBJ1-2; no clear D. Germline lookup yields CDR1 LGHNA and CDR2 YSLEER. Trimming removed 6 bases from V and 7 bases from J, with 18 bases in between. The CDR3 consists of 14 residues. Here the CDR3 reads CASSLTQVVGGYTF. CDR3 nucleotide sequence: TGCGCCAGCAGTCTGACTCAGGTGGTTGGTGGCTACACCTTC.

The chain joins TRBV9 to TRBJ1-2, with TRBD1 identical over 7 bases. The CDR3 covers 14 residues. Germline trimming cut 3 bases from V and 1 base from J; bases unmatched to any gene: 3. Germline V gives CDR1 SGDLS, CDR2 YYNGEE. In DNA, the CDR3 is TGTGCCAGCAGCGAGGACAGGCATAACTATGGCTACACCTTC. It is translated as CASSEDRHNYGYTF. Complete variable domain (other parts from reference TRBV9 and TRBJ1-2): DSGVTQTPKHLITATGQRVTLRCSPRSGDLSVYWYQQSLDQGLQFLIQYYNGEERAKGNILERFSAQQFPDLHSELNLSSLELGDSALYFCASSEDRHNYGYTFGSGTRLTVV.

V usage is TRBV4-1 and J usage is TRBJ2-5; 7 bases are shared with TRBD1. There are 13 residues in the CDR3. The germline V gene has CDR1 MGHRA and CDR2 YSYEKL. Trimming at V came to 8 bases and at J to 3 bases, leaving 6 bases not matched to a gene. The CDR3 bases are TGCGCCAGCCGTCCGGGACAGAAAGAGACCCAGTACTTC. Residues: CASRPGQKETQYF.

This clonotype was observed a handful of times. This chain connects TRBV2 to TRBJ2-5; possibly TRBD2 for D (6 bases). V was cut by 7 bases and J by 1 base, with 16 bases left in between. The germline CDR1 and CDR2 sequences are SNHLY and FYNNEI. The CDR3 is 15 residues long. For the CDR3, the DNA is TGTGCCAGCAACGAGATGGGGGGAGGCCAAGAGACCCAGTACTTC. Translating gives CASNEMGGGQETQYF.

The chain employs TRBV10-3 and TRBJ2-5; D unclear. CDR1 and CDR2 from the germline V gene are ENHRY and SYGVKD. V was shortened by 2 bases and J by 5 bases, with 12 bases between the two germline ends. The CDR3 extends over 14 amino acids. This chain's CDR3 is CAISEVGLGETQYF. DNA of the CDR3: TGTGCCATCAGTGAGGTCGGCTTGGGCGAGACCCAGTACTTC.

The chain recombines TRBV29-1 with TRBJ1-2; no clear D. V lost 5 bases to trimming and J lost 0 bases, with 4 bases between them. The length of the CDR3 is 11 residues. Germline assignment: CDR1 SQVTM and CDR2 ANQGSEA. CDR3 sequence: CSVRANYGYTF. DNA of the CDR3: TGCAGCGTTAGAGCTAACTATGGCTACACCTTC.

The CDR3 region has the DNA TGCGCCAGCAGCTTGGTCCCAGGTGACAATGAGCAGTTCTTC. It codes for CASSLVPGDNEQFF. The chain has TRBV5-1 and TRBJ2-1; D unclear. The CDR3 extends over 14 amino acids. CDR1 SGHRS and CDR2 YFSETQ come from the germline V gene. The germline V and J ends were trimmed by 0 bases and 5 bases, with 9 bases remaining between them.

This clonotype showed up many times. CDR3 loop: CASSFGQAGDTQYF. CDR3 nucleotide sequence: TGTGCCAGCAGTTTCGGACAGGCGGGGGATACGCAGTATTTT. This rearrangement joins TRBV12-3 or TRBV12-4 to TRBJ2-3, with D tentatively TRBD1 (7 bases). Trimming took 3 bases from V and 6 from J, leaving 13 bases between them. This CDR3 is 14 amino acids long.